Each of the 12 T cell receptor beta chains below was sequenced from the same sample in a study of T cell clonotyping in hematopoietic cell transplantation. Sequenced by immunoSEQ multiplex PCR; TCRdb stores in-frame clones only, minus some. The sample has approximately 9,300 clones; about half are singletons. Specimen: peripheral blood mononuclear cells, collected 100 days after allogeneic stem cell transplant. The receptor set was obtained from a female patient aged 50-59 years who had an allogeneic stem cell transplant from an unrelated donor, so the T cells may come from the graft donor. Some clones in this sample may be carry-over from other donors' samples.

The chain recombines TRBV30 with TRBJ1-1; no firm D call. This CDR3 region has 13 residues. Trimming pared 0 bases from V and 0 bases from J, leaving 5 bases between. CDR1 GTSNPN and CDR2 SVGIG come from the germline V gene (reference sequence). CDR3 sequence reads: CAWSVLVNTEAFF. In DNA, the CDR3 is TGTGCCTGGAGTGTATTGGTGAACACTGAAGCTTTCTTT.

This clone appeared a few times. The rearrangement joins TRBV6-4 to TRBJ2-1; D call uncertain. The CDR3 is 15 amino acids. The V gene's germline CDR1 is MRHNA and CDR2 SNTAGT. V dropped 3 bases and J dropped 0 bases, with 9 bases sitting between them. The CDR3 coding sequence is TGTGCCAGCAGTGAAAGGGCCTTCTCCTACAATGAGCAGTTCTTC. It translates to CASSERAFSYNEQFF.

This clone showed up just once. V and J are TRBV7-2 and TRBJ2-5; no definite D call. This CDR3 has 16 residues. Germline assignment: CDR1 SGHTA and CDR2 FQGNSA. Trimming cost V 5 bases and J 4 bases, with 20 bases left between them. The CDR3 loop reads CASSVSRVHSSETQYF. CDR3 in DNA: TGTGCCAGCAGCGTGAGCCGGGTCCACTCATCAGAGACCCAGTACTTC.

J is TRBJ1-1 and V is TRBV19; 9 bases are a match to TRBD1. The V and J ends lost 7 bases and 0 bases, in that order; junction bases with no gene match: 6. Germline V CDR1 and CDR2: LNHDA, SQIVND (reference sequence). This CDR3 comprises 15 residues. DNA of the CDR3: TGTGCCAGTAAATCACAGGGGGCGTTGAACACTGAAGCTTTCTTT. It codes for CASKSQGALNTEAFF. Looking up the rest from reference TRBV19 and TRBJ1-1 gives the full variable domain: DGGITQSPKYLFRKEGQNVTLSCEQNLNHDAMYWYRQDPGQGLRLIYYSQIVNDFQKGDIAEGYSVSREKKESFPLTVTSAQKNPTAFYLCASKSQGALNTEAFFGQGTRLTVV.

This clone was recorded a few times. This sequence joins TRBV9 and TRBJ2-2, with D tentatively TRBD1 (5 bases). V was trimmed by 0 bases and J by 0 bases, leaving 9 bases between them. The CDR3 is 16 residues long. Germline values: CDR1 SGDLS, CDR2 YYNGEE. CDR3 nucleotide sequence: TGTGCCAGCAGCGTAGCGGACATTACGAACACCGGGGAGCTGTTTTTT. It translates to CASSVADITNTGELFF.

The chain is built from TRBV29-1 and TRBJ1-5; 10 bases line up with TRBD1. V was clipped by 7 bases and J by 4 bases; unmatched bases: 10. Germline V CDR1 and CDR2: SQVTM, ANQGSEA. The CDR3 loop spans 15 amino acids. CDR3 amino acids: CSAGEGQGSNQPQHF. The DNA of the CDR3 is TGCAGCGCCGGGGAGGGACAGGGGTCGAATCAGCCCCAGCATTTT.

The V and J genes are TRBV7-3 and TRBJ2-1; D is ambiguous. The CDR3 is 16 residues long. The V gene lost 5 bases and the J gene lost 8 bases, with 22 bases spanning the gap. The germline gives CDR1 SGHTA, CDR2 FQGTGA. The CDR3 is CASSLLTNGWSDEQFF. In DNA, the CDR3 is TGTGCCAGCAGCCTATTAACGAATGGATGGTCCGATGAGCAGTTCTTC.

On this clone: The limits of the CDR3 on the DNA are not certain, so only TCRdb's listed CDR3 is given. The chain recombines TRBV5-6 with TRBJ1-5; the table's D call of TRBD1 was not tested on the DNA. Germline CDR1 reads SGHDT; CDR2 reads YYEEEE. From its first to its last residue, the CDR3 has 15 amino acids. This CDR3 is CASSFFGQTSQPQHF.

CDR3 coding DNA: TGTGCCTGGAGTGGGGCCTACGAGCAGTACTTC. As protein: CAWSGAYEQYF. The gene calls are TRBV30 and TRBJ2-7; the D is unclear. The CDR3 has 11 amino acids. Germline loops: CDR1 GTSNPN, CDR2 SVGIG (reference sequence). V lost 1 base and J 2 bases, leaving 3 bases between the germline ends.

V and J are TRBV30 and TRBJ2-1, with 12 bases lining up with TRBD2. Germline V gene lookup returns CDR1 GTSNPN and CDR2 SVGIG (reference sequence). The V and J ends lost 6 bases and 7 bases, in that order; junction bases with no gene match: 13. The CDR3 contains 16 residues. The chain's CDR3 is CACPGASGRARNEQFF. The CDR3, as DNA: TGTGCCTGCCCGGGGGCTAGCGGGAGGGCGAGGAATGAGCAGTTCTTC.

The genes are TRBV7-2 and TRBJ2-3; D is ambiguous. Trimming pared 4 bases from V and 5 bases from J, leaving 10 bases between. Germline lookup yields CDR1 SGHTA and CDR2 FQGNSA. The CDR3 is 13 residues long. The CDR3 bases are TGTGCCAGCAGCTCCTACCTGAGAGATACGCAGTATTTT. It translates to CASSSYLRDTQYF.

The chain uses TRBV4-2 and TRBJ2-7; D uncertain. The length of the CDR3 is 12 residues. CDR1 is LGHNA and CDR2 is YNFKEQ in the germline V gene. V was cut by 0 bases and J by 3 bases, with 3 bases left in between. CDR3 in amino acids: CASSQDSYEQYF. The CDR3 DNA follows: TGTGCCAGCAGCCAAGATAGCTACGAGCAGTACTTC.